Shown below are 4 T cell receptor beta chains from a single sample sequenced in a study of Ad26.COV2.S vaccination and SARS-CoV-2 variants (dated by TCRdb to the early 2020s). Libraries were built with the immunoSEQ multiplex PCR assay. Entries here come from immuneACCESS through TCRdb and include only in-frame sequences with V and J called. Some clones fail to appear in such tables; in the studies checked, an unresolved V gene covers under half of the shortfall, and the cause of the remainder is unknown. The sample table holds about 420,000 clones, of which around 89% were seen once. The top ten hold approximately 4% of the sample. This specimen's treatment or condition label, interpreted: around 19 received Ad26.COV2.S at low or high dose, single or two shots; roughly five received placebo; per-sample allocation not given. Repertoires of vaccine and placebo recipients were sequenced from samples taken on day 63 after the first injection.

The input for sequencing was peripheral blood, taken in a trial of Ad26.COV2.S vaccine versus placebo. The source of these receptors is a person aged 18-60 years who received the Ad26.COV2.S COVID-19 vaccine or a placebo.

This clone appeared a single time. J is TRBJ2-2 and V is TRBV2; maybe TRBD1 (6 bases). CDR1 SNHLY and CDR2 FYNNEI come from the germline V gene. Trimming left V 3 bases short and J 7 bases short, with 12 bases between. The CDR3 consists of 14 residues. The CDR3 protein is CASSDWGRNGELFF. The CDR3 nucleotides read TGTGCCAGCAGTGATTGGGGGCGTAACGGGGAGCTGTTTTTT.

The rearrangement links TRBV27 to TRBJ2-7; 11 bases match TRBD2. This CDR3 has 15 residues. Trimming took 5 bases from V and 5 from J; bases not matched to a gene: 8. From germline, CDR1 is MNHEY and CDR2 SMNVEV (reference sequence). DNA of the CDR3: TGTGCCAGCAGTCCGAGACTAGCGGGGTTCCACGAGCAGTACTTC. Translating it yields CASSPRLAGFHEQYF.

This chain connects TRBV4-1 to TRBJ2-3; D possibly uses TRBD1 or TRBD2 (7 bases each). The CDR3 covers 17 residues. Trimming cost V 0 bases and J 5 bases, with 18 bases left between them. The germline V gene has CDR1 MGHRA and CDR2 YSYEKL. CDR3 region: CASSQEFVGRGGDTQYF. In DNA, the CDR3 is TGCGCCAGCAGCCAAGAATTCGTGGGCAGGGGGGGAGATACGCAGTATTTT.

This clone showed up just once. The V call is TRBV12-3 or TRBV12-4, the J call TRBJ2-5, with D unresolved. The CDR3 sequence is 13 residues long. Trimming shortened V by 6 bases and J by 4 bases, and 12 bases separated the two germline ends. CDR3 in amino acids: CASSLSPGETQYF. CDR3 sequence (DNA): TGTGCCAGCAGCCTCAGCCCCGGAGAGACCCAGTACTTC.